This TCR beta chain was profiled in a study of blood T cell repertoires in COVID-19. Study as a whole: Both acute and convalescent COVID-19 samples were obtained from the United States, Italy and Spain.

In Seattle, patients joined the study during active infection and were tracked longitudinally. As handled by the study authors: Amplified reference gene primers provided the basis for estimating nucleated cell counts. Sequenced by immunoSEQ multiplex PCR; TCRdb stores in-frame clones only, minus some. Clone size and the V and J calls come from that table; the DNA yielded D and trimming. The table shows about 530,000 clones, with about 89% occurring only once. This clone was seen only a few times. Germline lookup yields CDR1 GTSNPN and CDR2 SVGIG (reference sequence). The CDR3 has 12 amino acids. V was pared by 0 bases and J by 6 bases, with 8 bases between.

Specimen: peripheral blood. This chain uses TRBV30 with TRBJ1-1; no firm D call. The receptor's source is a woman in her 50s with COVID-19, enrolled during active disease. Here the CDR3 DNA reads TGTGCCTGGAGTGTACGGGTCGCTGAAGCTTTCTTT. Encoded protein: CAWSVRVAEAFF. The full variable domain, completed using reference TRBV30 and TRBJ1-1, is SQTIHQWPATLVQPVGSPLSLECTVEGTSNPNLYWYRQAAGRGLQLLFYSVGIGQISSEVPQNLSASRPQDRQFILSSKKLLLSDSGFYLCAWSVRVAEAFFGQGTRLTVV.